This is a list of T cell receptor beta chains from one sample in a study of T cells in Graves' hyperthyroidism and ophthalmopathy. TCRdb reprocessed the multiplex PCR reads via MiXCR and lists one record per CDR3 protein. The profile shows about 620,000 distinct CDR3 sequences, around 16% of them singletons. The sample comprised blood. Receptors were obtained from a woman between 25 and 40 years old with Graves' hyperthyroidism. Each CDR3 is given with its conserved first and last residue. The D gene is left open where the match is weak. Not all rows give a size; the values are once, few, many and, for expanded clones, a class.

v_call: TRBV6-1; d_call: TRBD1; j_call: TRBJ1-1; clone_size: many; cdr3_nt: TGTGCCAGCAGGGACCAACAGGGGGCGGCGAACACTGAAGCTTTCTTT; cdr3_aa: CASRDQQGAANTEAFF
v_call: TRBV28; d_call: -; j_call: TRBJ1-6; clone_size: many; cdr3_nt: TGTGCCAGCAGCCGATCCTATAATTCACCCCTCCACTTT; cdr3_aa: CASSRSYNSPLHF
v_call: TRBV19; d_call: -; j_call: TRBJ2-5; clone_size: -; cdr3_nt: TGTGCCAGTAGTAAGTGGGGCCGGGGAGCGGAGACCCAGTACTTC; cdr3_aa: CASSKWGRGAETQYF
v_call: TRBV4-1; d_call: -; j_call: TRBJ2-2; clone_size: -; cdr3_nt: TGCGCCAGCAGCCCGAGTCGAGGGGGATTCGGGGAGCTGTTTTTT; cdr3_aa: CASSPSRGGFGELFF
v_call: TRBV7-8; d_call: TRBD1; j_call: TRBJ1-2; clone_size: -; cdr3_nt: TGTGCCAGCAGCTTAGCGTCCGACAGGGATAGTGGCTACACCTTC; cdr3_aa: CASSLASDRDSGYTF
v_call: TRBV20-1; d_call: TRBD2; j_call: TRBJ2-3; clone_size: many; cdr3_nt: TGCAGTGCGCCCGATACTTCTAGCGGGAGGACAGATACGCAGTATTTT; cdr3_aa: CSAPDTSSGRTDTQYF
v_call: TRBV4-1; d_call: -; j_call: TRBJ2-3; clone_size: -; cdr3_nt: TGCGCCAGCAGCCAAGATCGTGCATCCGATACGCAGTATTTT; cdr3_aa: CASSQDRASDTQYF
v_call: TRBV2; d_call: -; j_call: TRBJ2-2; clone_size: many; cdr3_nt: TGTGCCAGCACCCGCGGTGACCTTAGCGGGGAGCTGTTTTTT; cdr3_aa: CASTRGDLSGELFF
v_call: TRBV5-1; d_call: TRBD2; j_call: TRBJ2-1; clone_size: many; cdr3_nt: TGCGCCAGCAGCTTAGGACTAGCGGACTACAATGAGCAGTTCTTC; cdr3_aa: CASSLGLADYNEQFF
v_call: TRBV20-1; d_call: TRBD1; j_call: TRBJ2-4; clone_size: many; cdr3_nt: TGCAGTGCTCACCTTGGCGGGACAGGCAAAAACATTCAGTACTTC; cdr3_aa: CSAHLGGTGKNIQYF
v_call: TRBV29-1; d_call: -; j_call: TRBJ2-2; clone_size: many; cdr3_nt: TGCAGCGTTGAGGCGGCGAACACCGGGGAGCTGTTTTTT; cdr3_aa: CSVEAANTGELFF
v_call: TRBV28; d_call: TRBD1; j_call: TRBJ1-5; clone_size: -; cdr3_nt: TGTGCCAGCAGTTTACTCTTCGACAGGGCCCCCGGGGCCCAGCATTTT; cdr3_aa: CASSLLFDRAPGAQHF
v_call: TRBV7-3; d_call: TRBD1; j_call: TRBJ2-1; clone_size: -; cdr3_nt: TGTGCCAGCAGCTCCTCCGGACAGGGGGCCCGGTTCTTC; cdr3_aa: CASSSSGQGARFF
v_call: TRBV29-1; d_call: -; j_call: TRBJ2-7; clone_size: -; cdr3_nt: TGCAGCGTGAATCCGGGACAAGGTCTTAGCGAGCAGTACTTC; cdr3_aa: CSVNPGQGLSEQYF
v_call: TRBV20-1; d_call: -; j_call: TRBJ2-7; clone_size: -; cdr3_nt: TGCAGTGCAGTAGGTAGCGGCAACCCTTACGAGCAGTACTTC; cdr3_aa: CSAVGSGNPYEQYF
v_call: TRBV19; d_call: -; j_call: TRBJ2-3; clone_size: -; cdr3_nt: TGTGCCAGTCGCAACACAGGCACAGATACGCAGTATTTT; cdr3_aa: CASRNTGTDTQYF
v_call: TRBV20-1; d_call: -; j_call: TRBJ2-7; clone_size: few; cdr3_nt: TGCAGTGCTAGGCCCCCCAAACAGGGTGGCGGGCAGTACTTC; cdr3_aa: CSARPPKQGGGQYF
v_call: TRBV28; d_call: TRBD1; j_call: TRBJ2-2; clone_size: many; cdr3_nt: TGTGCCAGCACCTCAGGGAAGGGGGCAGGGACCGGGGAGCTGTTTTTT; cdr3_aa: CASTSGKGAGTGELFF
v_call: TRBV13; d_call: -; j_call: TRBJ1-5; clone_size: many; cdr3_nt: TGTGCCAGCAGCCAAAGGGCAGGGGAGAGCAATCAGCCCCAGCATTTT; cdr3_aa: CASSQRAGESNQPQHF
v_call: TRBV11-2; d_call: -; j_call: TRBJ2-5; clone_size: many; cdr3_nt: TGTGCCAGCAGCATGTTAGCGGTGTACCAAGAGACCCAGTACTTC; cdr3_aa: CASSMLAVYQETQYF
v_call: TRBV11-1; d_call: -; j_call: TRBJ2-2; clone_size: many; cdr3_nt: TGTGCCAGCAGGCCTGGGACCGCAGGGGAGCTGTTTTTT; cdr3_aa: CASRPGTAGELFF
v_call: TRBV9; d_call: -; j_call: TRBJ2-3; clone_size: -; cdr3_nt: TGTGCCAGCAGCGTAGGGGCCTTAACAGATACGCAGTATTTT; cdr3_aa: CASSVGALTDTQYF
v_call: TRBV6-2/TRBV6-3; d_call: TRBD1; j_call: TRBJ2-1; clone_size: -; cdr3_nt: TGTGCCAGCAGTTATAAGGGGACAGACGTCCTAGCTAATGAGCAGTTCTTC; cdr3_aa: CASSYKGTDVLANEQFF
v_call: TRBV2; d_call: TRBD1; j_call: TRBJ2-6; clone_size: -; cdr3_nt: TGTGCCAGCTTATTTGACAGGGCGCGCTCTGGGGCCAACGTCCTGACTTTC; cdr3_aa: CASLFDRARSGANVLTF
v_call: TRBV10-3; d_call: TRBD1; j_call: TRBJ2-7; clone_size: -; cdr3_nt: TGTGCCATCAGGGATCTGGCAGGGGGCAGCAACTACGAGCAGTACTTC; cdr3_aa: CAIRDLAGGSNYEQYF
v_call: TRBV30; d_call: TRBD1; j_call: TRBJ2-3; clone_size: many; cdr3_nt: TGTGCCTGGAACCGAGGACAGGGCACAGATACGCAGTATTTT; cdr3_aa: CAWNRGQGTDTQYF
v_call: TRBV7-9; d_call: -; j_call: TRBJ1-4; clone_size: few; cdr3_nt: TGTGCCAGCAGCTTAGCACTGGAGGAAAAACTGTTTTTT; cdr3_aa: CASSLALEEKLFF
v_call: TRBV12-3/TRBV12-4; d_call: -; j_call: TRBJ1-5; clone_size: -; cdr3_nt: TGTGCCAGCACCCGAGGGAATAGCAATCAGCCCCAGCATTTT; cdr3_aa: CASTRGNSNQPQHF
v_call: TRBV7-8; d_call: TRBD2; j_call: TRBJ2-7; clone_size: few; cdr3_nt: TGTGCCAGCAGCCTAAGAGCGGGAGGGAGCGACGAGCAGTACTTC; cdr3_aa: CASSLRAGGSDEQYF
v_call: TRBV11-1; d_call: TRBD1; j_call: TRBJ2-7; clone_size: many; cdr3_nt: TGTGCCAGCAGCCTAGAAGACAGGGGAGGCTACGAGCAGTACTTC; cdr3_aa: CASSLEDRGGYEQYF
v_call: TRBV13; d_call: TRBD2; j_call: TRBJ2-5; clone_size: -; cdr3_nt: TGTGCCAGCAGCTTAGAGGCTCTAGCGGGAGGGGAGACCCAGTACTTC; cdr3_aa: CASSLEALAGGETQYF
v_call: TRBV5-1; d_call: TRBD2; j_call: TRBJ2-5; clone_size: few; cdr3_nt: TGTGCCAGCAGCTTGGCTAGCGGGAGAGAGACCCAGTACTTC; cdr3_aa: CASSLASGRETQYF
v_call: TRBV4-1; d_call: -; j_call: TRBJ1-2; clone_size: -; cdr3_nt: TGCGCCAGCAGCCAAGACGCGTCGGGGGCCTATGGCTACACCTTC; cdr3_aa: CASSQDASGAYGYTF